This section outlines one TCR beta chain sequence together with its context. What it binds is unknown. V was pared by 4 bases and J by 0 bases, with 11 bases between. This CDR3 is 15 amino acids long. CDR1 is MNHEY and CDR2 is SMNVEV in the germline V gene (reference sequence). Profiled with immunoSEQ multiplex PCR; TCRdb holds only in-frame clones, not every one. Here the sample spans tens of thousands of clones, roughly 94% being singletons. This sample was included in a study of T cell responses to AZD1222 COVID-19 vaccine. General study findings and limits: Repertoires were obtained solely post-peak T cell response. Females outnumbered males among donors, who were mostly white British; clonal diversity was possibly underestimated. Targets within unmutated variant regions were reportedly found for nearly half of spike-specific TCRs.

The source is an adult in good health. V gene TRBV27 combines with J gene TRBJ2-3; D unclear. The sample in question was peripheral blood, obtained on day 0 of AZD1222 vaccination. The CDR3 nucleotides are TGTGCCAGCAGTTACCAGTTATCTAGCACAGATACGCAGTATTTT. Protein: CASSYQLSSTDTQYF.